The entry below gives a single T cell receptor beta chain sequence along with its context. This record belongs to a study of blood T cell repertoires in COVID-19. On the study more broadly: COVID-19 samples, acute and convalescent, were from the United States, Italy and Spain. In each case, the material was cDNA or gDNA derived from T cells, B-cell-depleted T cells, or PBMCs.

Trimming left V 4 bases short and J 5 bases short, with 15 bases between. CDR3 length: 14 amino acids. Per the germline V gene, CDR1 is SGHRS and CDR2 is YFSETQ. Per the study methods: How many nucleated cells were present was estimated from reference gene primer amplification. Using immunoSEQ multiplex PCR, the repertoire was profiled, and TCRdb retains in-frame clones only, with some absent. V and J calls and clone size are given by that table; D and trimming were obtained from the DNA. The sample consists of roughly 250,000 clones, roughly 85% of them appearing once. This sequence joins TRBV5-1 and TRBJ1-1; D not resolved. Material for sequencing was peripheral blood. The sequence derives from a man aged 35 to 55 with acute or convalescent COVID-19. The CDR3 coding sequence is TGCGCCAGCAGCCCGGGGAGGGATGGGACTGAAGCTTTCTTT. Amino acids: CASSPGRDGTEAFF.